A single sample gave rise to the 21 T cell receptor beta chains below, sequenced in a study of OX40 agonist ivuxolimab in advanced cancers. Sequenced by immunoSEQ multiplex PCR; TCRdb stores in-frame clones only, minus some. The data show 65,000 to 95,000 clones, about 83% seen once. Sample: CD4+ or CD8+ T cells sorted from blood, taken in a trial of the OX40 agonist ivuxolimab. The receptors stem from an adult with an advanced solid tumor such as melanoma, head and neck, liver or kidney cancer.

The CDR3 DNA is TGTGCCAGCAGTCCGGGACTATCTTACAATGAGCAGTTCTTC. Protein: CASSPGLSYNEQFF. The genes are TRBV6-1 and TRBJ2-1; 7 bases fit TRBD2. Trimming removed 5 bases from V and 4 bases from J; junction bases left unmatched: 5. The V gene's germline CDR1 is MNHNS and CDR2 SASEGT. The CDR3 is made up of 14 amino acids.

The chain employs TRBV27 and TRBJ2-7; D perhaps matches TRBD2 (7 bases). This CDR3 spans 16 amino acids. Trimming took off 1 base at V and 2 bases at J, with 15 bases between the two ends. Germline V gene sequence: CDR1 MNHEY, CDR2 SMNVEV (reference sequence). CDR3 coding DNA: TGTGCCAGCAGTTTATTAGGCGGGGGCCGTACCTACGAGCAGTACTTC. This encodes CASSLLGGGRTYEQYF.

The rearrangement uses TRBV7-2 and TRBJ2-7; no clear D. The CDR3 contains 15 residues. Trimming stripped 3 bases from V and 0 bases from J, with 12 bases between. CDR1 SGHTA and CDR2 FQGNSA come from the germline V gene. The CDR3 sequence is CASSFETRSSYEQYF. The CDR3, as DNA: TGTGCCAGCAGCTTCGAGACTCGGAGCTCCTACGAGCAGTACTTC.

The rearrangement joins TRBV23-1 to TRBJ2-2, with 11 nucleotides matching TRBD2. TRBV23-1 is an ORF for which the function is uncertain. The junction had 6 bases not matched to a gene; V was cut back by 2 bases and J by 4 bases. The CDR3 consists of 17 residues. DNA of the CDR3: TGCGCCAGCAGTCAACCAAAACTAGCGGGAGTCACCGGGGAGCTGTTTTTT. Amino acids: CASSQPKLAGVTGELFF.

The CDR3 coding sequence is TGTGCCAGCAGTTACGCAACTAGGAACACCGGGGAGCTGTTTTTT. Its protein is CASSYATRNTGELFF. V is TRBV6-6 and J is TRBJ2-2, with D perhaps matching TRBD2 (5 bases). Germline V gene data show CDR1 as MNHNY and CDR2 as SVGAGI (reference sequence). Trimming removed 2 bases from V and 1 base from J, with 8 bases in between. The CDR3 is 15 amino acids.

This sequence joins TRBV18 and TRBJ2-1; TRBD1 agrees at 11 bases. CDR3 length equals 16 residues. V shed 3 bases, J shed 7 bases, and the junction held 8 bases outside the gene matches. Per germline, CDR1 KGHSH and CDR2 LQKENI. CDR3 region: CASSPAGQGARNEQFF. The CDR3 region has the DNA TGTGCCAGCTCACCTGCCGGACAGGGGGCGAGGAATGAGCAGTTCTTC.

The chain carries TRBV30 and TRBJ2-3; D call uncertain. Deletions cut 2 bases from V and 2 bases from J, with 14 bases between. The CDR3 extends over 15 amino acids. Germline V gene sequence: CDR1 GTSNPN, CDR2 SVGIG (reference sequence). The CDR3 loop is CAWSHRVSYTDTQYF. CDR3 nucleotides: TGTGCCTGGAGTCACCGGGTCAGCTACACAGATACGCAGTATTTT.

This rearrangement joins TRBV18 to TRBJ2-7; D not certain. The germline V and J ends were trimmed by 5 bases and 4 bases, with 18 bases remaining between them. The CDR3 length is 15 residues. Germline assignment: CDR1 KGHSH and CDR2 LQKENI. The CDR3: CASSTNPTSYYEQYF. The CDR3 DNA follows: TGTGCCAGCTCAACGAATCCCACATCATATTACGAGCAGTACTTC.

V is TRBV19 and J is TRBJ2-1; 7 bases map to TRBD2. V was pared by 0 bases and J by 4 bases, with 12 bases of the junction left unmatched. Per the germline V gene, CDR1 is LNHDA and CDR2 is SQIVND (reference sequence). This CDR3 has 18 residues. The CDR3 protein is CASSIDKKGLADYNEQFF. The DNA of the CDR3 is TGTGCCAGTAGTATAGACAAAAAGGGGCTAGCGGATTACAATGAGCAGTTCTTC.

The CDR3 nucleotides are TGTGCCAGCACGAGCTACTCCTACACCGGGGAGCTGTTTTTT. Amino acids: CASTSYSYTGELFF. The gene calls are TRBV9 and TRBJ2-2; no definite D call. This CDR3 is built from 14 residues. Germline V CDR1 and CDR2: SGDLS, YYNGEE. V was cut by 6 bases and J by 3 bases, with 12 bases left in between.

This clone was found a few times. The chain has TRBV19 and TRBJ2-1, with TRBD2 matching 15 bases. The CDR3 runs to 19 residues. Germline trimming cut 5 bases from V and 0 bases from J; bases unmatched to any gene: 8. From germline, CDR1 is LNHDA and CDR2 SQIVND (reference sequence). In DNA, the CDR3 is TGTGCCAGTAGTTGGGAGGGACTAGCGGGAGGTAGCTCCTACAATGAGCAGTTCTTC. Translated: CASSWEGLAGGSSYNEQFF.

The chain uses TRBV9 and TRBJ2-2; TRBD2 aligns across 11 bases. CDR3 size: 16 residues. V lost 3 bases, J lost 4 bases, and 5 bases stayed unmatched. The germline gives CDR1 SGDLS, CDR2 YYNGEE. CDR3 DNA sequence: TGTGCCAGCAGCGCGACTAGCGGGGCAGGCACCGGGGAGCTGTTTTTT. This codes for CASSATSGAGTGELFF.

V is TRBV25-1 and J is TRBJ2-2; 14 nucleotides line up with TRBD2. Germline trimming cut 8 bases from V and 0 bases from J; bases unmatched to any gene: 5. The CDR3 runs to 17 residues. Germline CDR1 is MGHDK and CDR2 is SYGVNS. The CDR3 nucleotides read TGTGCCAGCGCAAAGACTAGCGGGAGGGCGAACACCGGGGAGCTGTTTTTT. This translates into CASAKTSGRANTGELFF.

CDR3 in DNA: TGTGCCAGCAGTGATGGGAAAGGCTCTAGCAATCAGCCCCAGCATTTT. This codes for CASSDGKGSSNQPQHF. The chain recombines TRBV2 with TRBJ1-5; D unresolved. With 3 bases removed from V and 0 bases from J, the gap between germline ends came to 12 bases. In germline, CDR1 is SNHLY, CDR2 FYNNEI. The CDR3 loop spans 16 amino acids.

The chain couples TRBV15 to TRBJ2-3; possible D gene TRBD2, 6 bases. Trimming left V 6 bases short and J 2 bases short, with 9 bases between. This CDR3 is 13 amino acids long. Looked up from germline, CDR1 is LNHNV and CDR2 is YYDKDF (reference sequence). The CDR3: CATRASATDTQYF. The DNA for the CDR3 is TGTGCCACCAGGGCTAGCGCCACAGATACGCAGTATTTT.

The chain is built from TRBV5-1 and TRBJ1-5; no clear D. Trimming took 0 bases from V and 5 from J, leaving 6 bases between them. The CDR3 loop spans 13 amino acids. Germline V lookup: CDR1 SGHRS, CDR2 YFSETQ. The CDR3 is CASSLGEDQPQHF. The CDR3 DNA reads TGCGCCAGCAGCTTGGGGGAAGATCAGCCCCAGCATTTT.

J is TRBJ1-3 and V is TRBV18; weak D call: TRBD1 (5 bases). Trimming shortened V by 6 bases and J by 0 bases, and 15 bases separated the two germline ends. The CDR3 has 16 amino acids. Germline loops: CDR1 KGHSH, CDR2 LQKENI. CDR3 DNA sequence: TGTGCCAGCTCCCCCAGGACAACCCTCTCTGGAAACACCATATATTTT. It codes for CASSPRTTLSGNTIYF.

This chain connects TRBV18 to TRBJ1-5; D is unclear. Trimming shortened V by 3 bases and J by 4 bases, and 7 bases separated the two germline ends. Germline values: CDR1 KGHSH, CDR2 LQKENI. The length of the CDR3 is 13 residues. CDR3 protein: CASSPTENQPQHF. As DNA, the CDR3 is TGTGCCAGCTCACCGACCGAAAATCAGCCCCAGCATTTT.

V gene TRBV7-9 combines with J gene TRBJ2-3, with D perhaps TRBD2 (5 bases). Germline V gene lookup returns CDR1 SEHNR and CDR2 FQNEAQ (reference sequence). Trimming shortened V by 1 base and J by 2 bases, and 16 bases separated the two germline ends. The CDR3 covers 17 residues. DNA of the CDR3: TGTGCCAGCAGCTTAGTTGCGGGCACCTTCAACACAGATACGCAGTATTTT. Translating it yields CASSLVAGTFNTDTQYF.

This rearrangement joins TRBV9 to TRBJ2-7; the D gene could be TRBD1 or TRBD2 (5 bases each). CDR1 and CDR2 (germline): SGDLS, YYNGEE. V dropped 2 bases and J dropped 0 bases, with 18 bases sitting between them. The CDR3 is 17 amino acids. The CDR3 DNA sequence: TGTGCCAGCAGCGTGGGGACCCCATCAATGACCTCCTACGAGCAGTACTTC. This translates into CASSVGTPSMTSYEQYF.

CDR3 in DNA: TGTGCCAGCAGCCCCCCCACCGGGACAGCCAACTATGGCTACACCTTC. It codes for CASSPPTGTANYGYTF. The rearrangement uses TRBV9 and TRBJ1-2; 7 bases are a match to TRBD1. The J segment lost 2 bases and the V segment lost 4 bases, leaving 11 bases of the junction unmatched. CDR3 length: 16 amino acids. Germline values: CDR1 SGDLS, CDR2 YYNGEE.